This TCR beta chain was sequenced for a study of cytomegalovirus exposure and HLA in healthy donors. Whereas donors were nominally healthy upon sampling, unrecorded immune exposures were probable. Points on this clone: The antigen is not known.

Whole-study results and caveats: In a later analysis, donors in an Asian-associated ancestry cluster reportedly had fewer N-insertions in productive TCRs than the cohort mean. Highest at DRB1 and lowest at HLA-C, TCR association rates differed among HLA loci in a later analysis.

With 60 Vbeta and 13 Jbeta primers, the PCR was carried out. The table came from immunoSEQ multiplex PCR; TCRdb's copy has only in-frame clones and leaves some out. The sample carries 80,000 to 130,000 clones, about 68% recorded once. The source is a male donor in good health and CMV-seropositive. The source material was PBMCs.

The CDR3 bases are TGTGCCAGCAGTGATCCCGGGACTAGCGGGGGCGTCTTCGAGCAGTACTTC. This gives the protein CASSDPGTSGGVFEQYF. This chain uses TRBV6-1 with TRBJ2-7, with 14 bases that match TRBD2. The germline V gene has CDR1 MNHNS and CDR2 SASEGT. The CDR3 loop spans 17 amino acids. The V gene end was trimmed by 3 bases and the J gene end by 6 bases; junction bases not matched to a gene: 10.